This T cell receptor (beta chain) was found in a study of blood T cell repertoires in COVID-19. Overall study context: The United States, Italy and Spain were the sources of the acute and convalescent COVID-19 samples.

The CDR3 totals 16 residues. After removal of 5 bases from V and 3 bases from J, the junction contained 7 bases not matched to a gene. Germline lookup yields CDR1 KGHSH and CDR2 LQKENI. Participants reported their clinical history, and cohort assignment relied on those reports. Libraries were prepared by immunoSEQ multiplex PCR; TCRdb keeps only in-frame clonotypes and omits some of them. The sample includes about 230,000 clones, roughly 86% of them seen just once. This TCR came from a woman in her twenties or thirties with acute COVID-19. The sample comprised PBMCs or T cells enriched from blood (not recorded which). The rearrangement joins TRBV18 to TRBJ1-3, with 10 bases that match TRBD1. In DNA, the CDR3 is TGTGCCAGCTCAATTGACAGGGGGCTAAATGGAAACACCATATATTTT. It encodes CASSIDRGLNGNTIYF. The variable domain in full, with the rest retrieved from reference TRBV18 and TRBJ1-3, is NAGVMQNPRHLVRRRGQEARLRCSPMKGHSHVYWYRQLPEEGLKFMVYLQKENIIDESGMPKERFSAEFPKEGPSILRIQQVVRGDSAAYFCASSIDRGLNGNTIYFGEGSWLTVV.